This passage covers 12 T cell receptor beta chains from one sample sequenced in a study of blood T cells in healthy people across ages. A second PCR of about 6 to 11 cycles used a sample-barcoded 5' primer and a J-beta primer mix. TCRdb recomputed calls from the 5' RACE reads with MiXCR, one row per CDR3 protein. The sample lists more than 1,000,000 distinct CDR3 sequences; 25% were seen once. This same sample was also taken into another study, of T cells of mothers and their children.

The material sequenced was blood. Receptors originate from a girl aged 2 to 9 in good health.

About this clonotype itself: One base away lies a much larger clone, so this may be a sequencing read error. The chain is built from TRBV10-3 and TRBJ2-3; D is unresolved. The germline V gene encodes CDR1 ENHRY and CDR2 SYGVKD. Trimming shortened V by 3 bases and J by 5 bases, and 3 bases separated the two germline ends. The CDR3 is 11 amino acids. This CDR3 reads CAISERDTQYF. The CDR3, as DNA: TGTGCCATCAGTGAAAGAGATACGCAGTATTTT.

The rearrangement joins TRBV28 to TRBJ1-1; no definite D call. The CDR3 covers 11 residues. The V and J ends lost 8 bases and 5 bases respectively, with 9 bases between them. Germline values: CDR1 MDHEN, CDR2 SYDVKM. DNA for the CDR3: TGTGCCAGCGGGTTAGCTACTGAAGCTTTCTTT. Translating gives CASGLATEAFF.

This clonotype was counted a single time. V and J are TRBV11-1 and TRBJ2-1; the match to TRBD2 covers 12 bases. With the DNA end fitting TRBJ2-5 better, the J assignment may be wrong. The CDR3 covers 23 residues. Germline CDR1 reads SGHAT; CDR2 reads FQDESV (reference sequence). The CDR3 here is CASSPRTSGEGSASVIKLETQYF. The CDR3 bases are TGTGCCAGCAGCCCCCGGACTAGCGGGGAGGGGTCGGCCTCGGTGATAAAGTTGGAGACCCAGTACTTC.

This clonotype appeared a few times. J is TRBJ1-4 and V is TRBV5-1, with a weak D call TRBD1 (5 bases). The CDR3 is 15 amino acids. Trimming removed 4 bases at V and 7 bases at J, with 17 bases between. CDR1 SGHRS and CDR2 YFSETQ come from the germline V gene. CDR3 DNA: TGCGCCAGCAGCCCCTCCCCGAGGGGCGGTGAAAAACTGTTTTTT. As protein: CASSPSPRGGEKLFF.

This clonotype was seen a few times. A much larger clone lies one base from this, so it may be a read error. The CDR3 loop reads CASSQLTGKCEQYF. CDR3 coding DNA: TGCGCCAGCAGCCAACTGACAGGAAAATGCGAGCAGTACTTC. The chain carries TRBV4-3 and TRBJ2-7; D is possibly TRBD1 (6 bases). CDR3 length: 14 residues. Germline-derived CDR1 and CDR2 are LGHNA and YSLEER. V lost 2 bases and J lost 6, with 14 bases in between.

The chain employs TRBV10-3 and TRBJ1-1; 7 bases line up with TRBD1. The V gene's germline CDR1 is ENHRY and CDR2 SYGVKD. The junction had 3 bases not matched to a gene; V was cut back by 4 bases and J by 1 base. This CDR3 comprises 14 residues. The CDR3 spells CAISGGQTNTEAFF. In nucleotides, the CDR3 is TGTGCCATCAGTGGGGGACAGACGAACACTGAAGCTTTCTTT.

In this sample, this clonotype turned up many times. This chain connects TRBV5-1 to TRBJ1-1, with 7 nucleotides matching TRBD1. The germline V gene has CDR1 SGHRS and CDR2 YFSETQ. The CDR3 has 14 residues. V dropped 2 bases and J dropped 0; count of bases not matched to a gene: 1. The CDR3 loop reads CASSFGTVNTEAFF. The DNA for the CDR3 is TGCGCCAGCAGCTTCGGGACAGTGAACACTGAAGCTTTCTTT. The full variable domain, rest sourced from reference TRBV5-1 and TRBJ1-1, is KAGVTQTPRYLIKTRGQQVTLSCSPISGHRSVSWYQQTPGQGLQFLFEYFSETQRNKGNFPGRFSGRQFSNSRSEMNVSTLELGDSALYLCASSFGTVNTEAFFGQGTRLTVV.

In this sample, this clonotype turned up a few times. The rearrangement uses TRBV6-6 and TRBJ2-7, with D perhaps matching TRBD2 (6 bases). V dropped 8 bases and J dropped 2 bases, with 10 bases sitting between them. The CDR3 length is 12 residues. CDR1 is MNHNY and CDR2 is SVGAGI in the germline V gene (reference sequence). CDR3 sequence (DNA): TGTGCCAGCGCTAGCGAACCCTACGAGCAGTACTTC. As protein: CASASEPYEQYF.

This clonotype was seen a handful of times. The chain uses TRBV6-1 and TRBJ2-1; D remains unclear. The DNA end is more similar to TRBJ2-7, so the J call may be wrong. Germline V gene data show CDR1 as MNHNS and CDR2 as SASEGT. The CDR3 is 14 residues long. The chain's CDR3 is CASTSAGWGYEQYF. The CDR3 coding sequence is TGTGCCAGCACGTCGGCAGGTTGGGGCTACGAGCAGTACTTC.

This chain joins TRBV20-1 and TRBJ2-5, with TRBD2 matching over 10 bases. Unmatched junction bases numbered 5, after V lost 3 bases and J lost 4 bases. The length of the CDR3 is 14 residues. Germline V gene lookup returns CDR1 DFQATT and CDR2 SNEGSKA (reference sequence). CDR3 residues: CSARVLAGAETQYF. The CDR3 coding sequence is TGCAGTGCTAGGGTTCTAGCGGGAGCAGAGACCCAGTACTTC.

This clonotype was seen many times. V is TRBV27 and J is TRBJ2-4; tentatively, D is TRBD2 (5 bases). Between the trimmed V and J ends, which lost 2 bases and 7 bases, there was a span of 18 bases. The CDR3 loop spans 16 amino acids. Germline CDR1 and CDR2: MNHEY and SMNVEV (reference sequence). CDR3 residues: CASSLGTGGSGNIQYF. The CDR3 coding sequence is TGTGCCAGCAGTTTAGGTACTGGCGGGTCCGGTAACATTCAGTACTTC.

This clonotype was counted a few times. The V and J genes are TRBV4-1 and TRBJ2-5; 14 bases match TRBD2. The DNA end is a closer match to TRBJ2-1, so the J assignment may be wrong. Germline CDR1 is MGHRA and CDR2 is YSYEKL. The CDR3 runs to 15 residues. The CDR3: CASSPGTSGSYEQFF. CDR3 nucleotide sequence: TGCGCCAGCAGCCCCGGGACTAGCGGGAGTTATGAGCAGTTCTTC.